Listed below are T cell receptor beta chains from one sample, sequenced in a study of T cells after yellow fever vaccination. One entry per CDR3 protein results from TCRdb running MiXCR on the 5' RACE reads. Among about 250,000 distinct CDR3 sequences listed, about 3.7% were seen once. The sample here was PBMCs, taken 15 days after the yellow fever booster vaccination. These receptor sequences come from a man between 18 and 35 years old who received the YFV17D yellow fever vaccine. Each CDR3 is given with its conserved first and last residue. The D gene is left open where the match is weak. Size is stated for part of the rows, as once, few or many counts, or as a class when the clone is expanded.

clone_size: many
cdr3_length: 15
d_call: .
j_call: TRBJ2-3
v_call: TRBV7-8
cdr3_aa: CASSLEPSSTDTQYF
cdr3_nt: TGTGCCAGCAGCTTAGAACCGTCTAGCACAGATACGCAGTATTTT

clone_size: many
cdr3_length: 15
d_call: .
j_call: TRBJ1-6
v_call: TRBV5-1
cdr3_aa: CASSLDPDRNSPLHF
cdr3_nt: TGCGCCAGCAGCTTGGATCCGGATCGTAATTCACCCCTCCACTTT

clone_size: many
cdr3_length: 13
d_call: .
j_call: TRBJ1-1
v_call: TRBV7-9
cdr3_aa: CASSLVHWAGAFF
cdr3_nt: TGTGCCAGCAGCTTAGTTCATTGGGCAGGGGCTTTCTTT

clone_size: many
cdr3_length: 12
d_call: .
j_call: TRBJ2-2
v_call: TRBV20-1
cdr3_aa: CSARGPAGELFF
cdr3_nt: TGCAGTGCTCGGGGACCCGCCGGGGAGCTGTTTTTT

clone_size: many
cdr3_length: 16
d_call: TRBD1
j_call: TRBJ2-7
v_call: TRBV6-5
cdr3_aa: CASSSKPGTGDYEQYF
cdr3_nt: TGTGCCAGCAGTTCCAAACCCGGGACAGGGGACTACGAGCAGTACTTC

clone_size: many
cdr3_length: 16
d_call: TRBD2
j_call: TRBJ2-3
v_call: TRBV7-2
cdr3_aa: CASSPTGLAGGDTQYF
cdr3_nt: TGTGCCAGCAGCCCGACGGGACTAGCGGGGGGAGATACGCAGTATTTT

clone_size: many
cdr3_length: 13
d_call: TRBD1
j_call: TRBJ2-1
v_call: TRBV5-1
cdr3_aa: CASRTGAENEQFF
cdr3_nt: TGCGCCAGTAGGACAGGGGCGGAGAATGAGCAGTTCTTC

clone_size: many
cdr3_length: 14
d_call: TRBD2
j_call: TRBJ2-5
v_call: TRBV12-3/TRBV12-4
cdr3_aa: CASSGGGRQETQYF
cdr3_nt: TGTGCCAGCAGCGGCGGGGGAAGACAAGAGACCCAGTACTTC

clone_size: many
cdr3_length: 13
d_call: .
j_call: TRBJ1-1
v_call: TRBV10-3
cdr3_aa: CAISSQERSEAFF
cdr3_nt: TGTGCCATCAGTTCGCAGGAGAGATCAGAAGCTTTCTTT

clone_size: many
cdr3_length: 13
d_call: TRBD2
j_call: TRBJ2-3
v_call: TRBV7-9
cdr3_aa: CAHGRDWEDTQYF
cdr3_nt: TGTGCCCACGGGAGGGATTGGGAAGATACGCAGTATTTT

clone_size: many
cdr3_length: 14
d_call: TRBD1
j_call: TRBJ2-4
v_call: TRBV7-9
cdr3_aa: CASSFRDSHNIQYF
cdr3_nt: TGTGCCAGCAGCTTCCGGGACAGTCATAACATTCAGTACTTC

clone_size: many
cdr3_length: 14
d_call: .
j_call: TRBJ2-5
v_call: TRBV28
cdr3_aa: CASTRGGRQETQYF
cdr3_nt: TGTGCCAGCACTCGAGGCGGACGCCAAGAGACCCAGTACTTC

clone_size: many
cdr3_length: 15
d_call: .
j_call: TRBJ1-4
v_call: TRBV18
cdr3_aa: CASSKNQQDNEKLFF
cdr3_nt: TGTGCCAGCTCCAAAAACCAACAGGATAATGAAAAACTGTTTTTT

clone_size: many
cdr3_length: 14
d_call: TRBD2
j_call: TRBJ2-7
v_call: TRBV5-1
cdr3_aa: CASSSGVGGNEQYF
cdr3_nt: TGCGCCAGCAGCTCCGGGGTCGGGGGGAACGAGCAGTACTTC

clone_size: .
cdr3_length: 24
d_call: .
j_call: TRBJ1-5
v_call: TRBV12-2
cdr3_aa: CASRPNPAWRVWNSTLYSNQPQHF
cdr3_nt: TGTGCAAGTCGCCCAAACCCGGCGTGGCGGGTATGGAATAGCACGCTTTATAGCAATCAGCCCCAGCATTTT

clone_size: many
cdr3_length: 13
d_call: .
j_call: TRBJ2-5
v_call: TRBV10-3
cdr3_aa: CAISAGERETQYF
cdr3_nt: TGTGCCATCAGTGCCGGGGAGCGGGAGACCCAGTACTTC